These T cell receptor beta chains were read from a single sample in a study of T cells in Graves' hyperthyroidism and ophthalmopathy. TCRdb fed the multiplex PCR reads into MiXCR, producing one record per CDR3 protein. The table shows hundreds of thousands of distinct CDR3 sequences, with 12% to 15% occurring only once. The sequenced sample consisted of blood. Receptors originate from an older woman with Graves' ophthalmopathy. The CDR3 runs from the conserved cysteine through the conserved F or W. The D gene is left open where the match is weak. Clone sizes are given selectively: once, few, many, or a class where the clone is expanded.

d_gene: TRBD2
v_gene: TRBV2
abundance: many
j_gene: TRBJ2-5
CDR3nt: TGTGCCAGCAGTGAAGGGACTAGCGGGAGGGAGACCCAGTACTTC
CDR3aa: CASSEGTSGRETQYF

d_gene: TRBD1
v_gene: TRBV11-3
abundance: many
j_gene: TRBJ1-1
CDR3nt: TGTGCCAGCAGCTCTAAGGGACAGGGGGCGGCTGAAGCTTTCTTT
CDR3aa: CASSSKGQGAAEAFF

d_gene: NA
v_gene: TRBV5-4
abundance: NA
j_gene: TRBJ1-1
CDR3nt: TGTGCCAGCAGCTTTATTTTGGGAACTGAAGCTTTCTTT
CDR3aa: CASSFILGTEAFF

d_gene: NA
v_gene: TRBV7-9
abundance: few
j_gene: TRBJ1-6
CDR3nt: TGTGCCAGCAGCTTGAGTAGAGTGGTCCCTAATTCACCCCTCCACTTT
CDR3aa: CASSLSRVVPNSPLHF

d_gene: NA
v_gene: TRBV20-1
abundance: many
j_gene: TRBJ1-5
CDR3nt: TGCAGTGCCTCTTCGGGACGTCAGCCCCAGCATTTT
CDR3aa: CSASSGRQPQHF

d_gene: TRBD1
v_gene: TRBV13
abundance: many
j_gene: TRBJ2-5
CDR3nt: TGTGCCAGCAGCTCCCCGGACAGGGTTCTTTGGGACCAAGAGACCCAGTACTTC
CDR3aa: CASSSPDRVLWDQETQYF

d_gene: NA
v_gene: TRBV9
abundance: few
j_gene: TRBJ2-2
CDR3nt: TGTGCCAGCAGCGTAGCTAGCAGGAACACCGGGGAGCTGTTTTTT
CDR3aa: CASSVASRNTGELFF

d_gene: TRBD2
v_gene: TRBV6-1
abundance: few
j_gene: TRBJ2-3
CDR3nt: TGTGCCACCTGTAGCGGGAGAGTTCGACGAAGCACAGATACGCAGTATTTT
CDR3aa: CATCSGRVRRSTDTQYF

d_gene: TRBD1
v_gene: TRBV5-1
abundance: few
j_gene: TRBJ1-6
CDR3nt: TGCGCCAGCAGTTCGGCTCAGGGGACAGGATCACCCCTCCACTTT
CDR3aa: CASSSAQGTGSPLHF

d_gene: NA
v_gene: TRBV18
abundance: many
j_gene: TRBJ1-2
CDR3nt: TGTGCCAGCTCACCACCGGGACCCTTAACCTCCGGTCATGGCTACACCTTC
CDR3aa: CASSPPGPLTSGHGYTF